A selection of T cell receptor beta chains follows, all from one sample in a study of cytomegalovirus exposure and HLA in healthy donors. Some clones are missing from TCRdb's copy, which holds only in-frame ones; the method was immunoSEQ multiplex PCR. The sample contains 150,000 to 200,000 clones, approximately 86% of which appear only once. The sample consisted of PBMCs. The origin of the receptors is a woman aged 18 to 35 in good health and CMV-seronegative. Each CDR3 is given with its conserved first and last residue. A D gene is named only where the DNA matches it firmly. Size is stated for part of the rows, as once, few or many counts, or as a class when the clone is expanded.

DNA: TGCGCCAGCAGACCCGGGGGGGCCGGCACAGATACGCAGTATTTT
CDR3: CASRPGGAGTDTQYF
size: .
V: TRBV5-1
J: TRBJ2-3
D: TRBD2

DNA: TGCAGCGTTGGCCCTTCTCGGCGAAAGGGGTCAAGGGGCGAGCAGTACTTC
CDR3: CSVGPSRRKGSRGEQYF
size: .
V: TRBV29-1
J: TRBJ2-7
D: .

DNA: TGTGCCAGCTCCTTAACAGGTCCCGGCAATCAGCCCCAGCATTTT
CDR3: CASSLTGPGNQPQHF
size: .
V: TRBV28
J: TRBJ1-5
D: .

DNA: TGTGCCAGCAGCTCCTTGGACAGGGCCACTGAAGCTTTCTTT
CDR3: CASSSLDRATEAFF
size: .
V: TRBV7-9
J: TRBJ1-1
D: TRBD1

DNA: TGTGCCAGCCTGGACAGGGTGGATGGAAACACCATATATTTT
CDR3: CASLDRVDGNTIYF
size: few
V: TRBV10-3
J: TRBJ1-3
D: TRBD1

DNA: TGTGCCAGCAGCGCGGGGTGGAGGGAGACCCAGTACTTC
CDR3: CASSAGWRETQYF
size: .
V: TRBV7-3
J: TRBJ2-5
D: .

DNA: TGCGCCAGCAGGCCTGGACAGATGAACACTGAAGCTTTCTTT
CDR3: CASRPGQMNTEAFF
size: few
V: TRBV4-1
J: TRBJ1-1
D: .

DNA: TGTGCCAGCAGCCCGGCGGGACAGGGGATCACCTACGAGCAGTACTTC
CDR3: CASSPAGQGITYEQYF
size: few
V: TRBV5-4
J: TRBJ2-7
D: TRBD1

DNA: TGTGCCAGCTCACCCCAGGGGCGAGGCAATCAGCCCCAGCATTTT
CDR3: CASSPQGRGNQPQHF
size: few
V: TRBV18
J: TRBJ1-5
D: .

DNA: TGTGCCAGCAGCCAACGCTGGGGACAGGGGACCTATGGCTACACCTTC
CDR3: CASSQRWGQGTYGYTF
size: .
V: TRBV7-8
J: TRBJ1-2
D: TRBD1

DNA: TGTGCCAGCAGCTTCAATAGCGGGAGGGCCGGATTGGGAGAGACCCAGTACTTC
CDR3: CASSFNSGRAGLGETQYF
size: .
V: TRBV11-3
J: TRBJ2-5
D: TRBD2